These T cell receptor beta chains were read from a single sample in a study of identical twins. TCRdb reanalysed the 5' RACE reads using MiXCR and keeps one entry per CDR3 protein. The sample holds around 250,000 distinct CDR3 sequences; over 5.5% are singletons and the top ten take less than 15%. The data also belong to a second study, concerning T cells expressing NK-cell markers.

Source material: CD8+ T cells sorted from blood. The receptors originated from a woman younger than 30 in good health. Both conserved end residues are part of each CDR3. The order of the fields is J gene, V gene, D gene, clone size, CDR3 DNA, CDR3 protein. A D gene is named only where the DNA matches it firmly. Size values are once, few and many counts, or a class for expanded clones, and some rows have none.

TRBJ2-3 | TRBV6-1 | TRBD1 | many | TGTGCCAGCAGTGAGGGACAGGGGGCAGATACGCAGTATTTT | CASSEGQGADTQYF
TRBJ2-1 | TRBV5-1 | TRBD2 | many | TGCGCCAGCAGTGTAGCGGGAGTAACCGACAATGAGCAGTTCTTC | CASSVAGVTDNEQFF
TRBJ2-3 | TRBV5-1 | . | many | TGCGCCAGCAGCTCCGGAGGTACTAGCACAGATACGCAGTATTTT | CASSSGGTSTDTQYF
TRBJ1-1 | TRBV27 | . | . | TGTGCCAGCAGTGACCGGTGGCGGGGTGGGGGCACTGAAGCTTTCTTT | CASSDRWRGGGTEAFF
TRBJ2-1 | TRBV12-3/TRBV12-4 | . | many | TGTGCCAGCAGTATCCTAGGTAATGAGCAGTTCTTC | CASSILGNEQFF
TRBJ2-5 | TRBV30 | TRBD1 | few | TGTGCCTGGAGTGTACTGGGACAGGGGCAGACCCAGTACTTC | CAWSVLGQGQTQYF
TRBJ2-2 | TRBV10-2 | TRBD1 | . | TGCGCCAGCAGAAGTACAGGGGAAGACACCGGGGAGCTGTTTTTT | CASRSTGEDTGELFF
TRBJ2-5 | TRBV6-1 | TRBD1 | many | TGTGCCAGCAGGGGACAGGGGAGATCGACGGGCCAAGAGACCCAGTACTTC | CASRGQGRSTGQETQYF
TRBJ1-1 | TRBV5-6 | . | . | TGTGCCAGCAGCTTGGGGTCCGGGACATTCACTGAAGCTTTCTTT | CASSLGSGTFTEAFF
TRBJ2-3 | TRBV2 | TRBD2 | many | TGTGCCAGCAGGGTAGCGGGGGGACCAGATACGCAGTATTTT | CASRVAGGPDTQYF
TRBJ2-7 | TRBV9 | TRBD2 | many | TGTGCCAGCAGCGCGGGGGGACTCCAGAGCTCCTACGAGCAGTACTTC | CASSAGGLQSSYEQYF
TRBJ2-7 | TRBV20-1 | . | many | TGCAGTGCTAGTGGGACGTCCGAGCAGTACTTC | CSASGTSEQYF
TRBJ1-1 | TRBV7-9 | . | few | TGTGCCAGCACTGCCACCACGAACACTGAAGCTTTCTTT | CASTATTNTEAFF
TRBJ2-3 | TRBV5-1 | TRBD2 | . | TGCGCCAGCAGCTTCCCCCAAGCCGGCGGGGGGGGCGCAGATACGCAGTATTTT | CASSFPQAGGGGADTQYF
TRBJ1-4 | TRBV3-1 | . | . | TGTGCCAGCAGCCAAGATTGGAGGGAGAACAAGCTGTTTTTT | CASSQDWRENKLFF
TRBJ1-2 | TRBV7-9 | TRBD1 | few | TGTGCCAGCAGCTCACACTACGCAAGACAGGGCGACTATGGCTACACCTTC | CASSSHYARQGDYGYTF
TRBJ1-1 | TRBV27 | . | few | TGTGCCAGCAGTTCCCGAAAGGACACTGAAGCTTTCTTT | CASSSRKDTEAFF
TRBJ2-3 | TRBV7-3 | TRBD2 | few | TGTGCCAGCAGCTTAGCGGGGGGGCAGGAAGATACGCAGTATTTT | CASSLAGGQEDTQYF
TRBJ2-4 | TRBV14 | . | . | TGTGCCAGCAGCCGGGACAACATTCAGTACTTC | CASSRDNIQYF
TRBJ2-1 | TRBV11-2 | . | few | TGTGCCAGCAGCCAAGGGCGGTTCCGGGAGCAGTTCTTC | CASSQGRFREQFF
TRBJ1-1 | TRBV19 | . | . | TGTGCCAGTAGTATAGCAGGGACCACTGAAGCTTTCTTT | CASSIAGTTEAFF
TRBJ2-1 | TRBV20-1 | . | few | TGCAGTGCCGTGGGCGGTCAATACAATGAGCAGTTCTTC | CSAVGGQYNEQFF
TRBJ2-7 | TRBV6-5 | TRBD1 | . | TGTGCCAGCAGTTACTCAGGGACAGGTCACGAGCAGTACTTC | CASSYSGTGHEQYF
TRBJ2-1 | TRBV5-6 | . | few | TGTGCCAGCAGCTTGTCTGTCAATGAGCAGTTCTTC | CASSLSVNEQFF
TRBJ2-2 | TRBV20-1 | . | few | TGCAGTGCTAGGGCCCCTCCGAGGACTACGACCGGGGAGCTGTTTTTT | CSARAPPRTTTGELFF
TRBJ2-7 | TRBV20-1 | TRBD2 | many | TGCAGTGCTAGAGAGCGGGAGTACGAGCAGTACTTC | CSAREREYEQYF
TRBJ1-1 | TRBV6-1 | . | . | TGTGCCAGCTCAGCGACGAACACTGAAGCTTTCTTT | CASSATNTEAFF
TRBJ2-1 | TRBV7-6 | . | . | TGTGCCAGCAGCTTAGGAATAGCGGAGTACAATGAGCAGTTCTTC | CASSLGIAEYNEQFF
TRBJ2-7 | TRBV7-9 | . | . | TGTGCCAGCAGCGCGATGGGGGTAAAAGAGCAGTACTTC | CASSAMGVKEQYF
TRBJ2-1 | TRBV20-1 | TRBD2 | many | TGCAGTGCTAGACAAGCGGGAGACAATGAGCAGTTCTTC | CSARQAGDNEQFF
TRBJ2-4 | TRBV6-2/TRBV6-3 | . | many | TGTGCCAGCAGTTACTCACAGCTCGGACGGACCGAGAAAAACATTCAGTACTTC | CASSYSQLGRTEKNIQYF
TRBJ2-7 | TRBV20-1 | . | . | TGCAGTGCTAGAGATCGGCAGGGAGGATCCTACGAGCAGTACTTC | CSARDRQGGSYEQYF
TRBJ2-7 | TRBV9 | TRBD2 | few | TGTGCCAGCAGCGTAGGGGATAGCGGGATCTACGAGCAGTACTTC | CASSVGDSGIYEQYF
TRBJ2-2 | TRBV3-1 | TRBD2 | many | TGTGCCAGCAGCCAAGACTGGACTAGCGGGGAAAACACCGGGGAGCTGTTTTTT | CASSQDWTSGENTGELFF
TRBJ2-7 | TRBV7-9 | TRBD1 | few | TGTGCCAGCAGGCCCGGGACAGGGGGCGTCTCGTACGAGCAGTACTTC | CASRPGTGGVSYEQYF
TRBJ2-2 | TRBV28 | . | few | TGTGCCAGCAGTCAAAGGGAAGGAGTAGGGGCCGGGGAGCTGTTTTTT | CASSQREGVGAGELFF
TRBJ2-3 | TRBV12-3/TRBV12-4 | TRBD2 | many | TGTGCCAGCACCCCGGGACTAGCGGGGGATACGCAGTATTTT | CASTPGLAGDTQYF
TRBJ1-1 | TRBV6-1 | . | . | TGTGCCAGCAGTGAATGGCCCGCCCGGGAAGCTTTCTTT | CASSEWPAREAFF
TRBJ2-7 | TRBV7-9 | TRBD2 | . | TGTGCCAGCAGCGGAGGACTAGCGGGAGAGGGCGAGCAGTACTTC | CASSGGLAGEGEQYF
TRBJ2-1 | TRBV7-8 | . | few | TGTGCCAGCAGACTGAGGGGCGCCCCCGGGTACTACAATGAGCAGTTCTTC | CASRLRGAPGYYNEQFF
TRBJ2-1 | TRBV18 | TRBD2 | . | TGTGCCAGCTGCCGACTAGCGGGAGTAGGGTCCTACAATGAGCAGTTCTTC | CASCRLAGVGSYNEQFF
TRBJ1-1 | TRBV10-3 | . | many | TGTGCCATCAGTGAGGACAGTTCTGAAGCTTTCTTT | CAISEDSSEAFF
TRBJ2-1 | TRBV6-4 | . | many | TGTGCCAGCAGTGAAAGGTTCTCCTACAATGAGCAGTTCTTC | CASSERFSYNEQFF
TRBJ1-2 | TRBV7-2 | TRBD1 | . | TGTGCCAGCAGTAAGGGACAGTCATATGGCTACACCTTC | CASSKGQSYGYTF
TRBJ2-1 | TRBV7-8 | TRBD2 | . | TGTGCCAGCAGCTCCGTAGCGGGGGACAATGAGCAGTTCTTC | CASSSVAGDNEQFF
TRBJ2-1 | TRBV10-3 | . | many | TGTGCCATCAGTGAGTCCACCAATGAGCAGTTCTTC | CAISESTNEQFF
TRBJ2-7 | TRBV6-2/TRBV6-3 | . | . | TGTGCCAGCAGTACGTGGACAGAAATCTACGAGCAGTACTTC | CASSTWTEIYEQYF
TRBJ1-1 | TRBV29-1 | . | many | TGCAGCGCCACTTGGTCGGGTTCTGAAGCTTTCTTT | CSATWSGSEAFF
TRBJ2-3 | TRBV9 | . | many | TGTGCCAGCAGCGCTCTCTCCGGGGGCACAGATACGCAGTATTTT | CASSALSGGTDTQYF
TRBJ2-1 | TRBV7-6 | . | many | TGTGCCAGCAGCTTCCCGGACGGTTTGTCGAACAATGAGCAGTTCTTC | CASSFPDGLSNNEQFF
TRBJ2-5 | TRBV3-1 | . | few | TGTGCCAGCAGCGACAGGACCCAAGAGACCCAGTACTTC | CASSDRTQETQYF
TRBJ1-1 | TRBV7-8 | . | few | TGTGCCAGCAGCTTGATCGGGAGTAGCACTGAAGCTTTCTTT | CASSLIGSSTEAFF
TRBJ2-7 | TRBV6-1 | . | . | TGTGCCAGCAAAAGGCAGTACTCCTACGAGCAGTACTTC | CASKRQYSYEQYF